Listed below are T cell receptor beta chains from one sample, sequenced in a study of blood T cell repertoires in COVID-19. Using immunoSEQ multiplex PCR, the repertoire was profiled, and TCRdb retains in-frame clones only, with some absent. This sample yields under 250,000 clones, of which more than 70% are seen a single time; roughly 8.6% belongs to the top ten. The sample consisted of peripheral blood. The receptors derive from a man aged 35-49 years with active or convalescent COVID-19. CDR3s include the opening cysteine and the closing phenylalanine or tryptophan. A D gene is named only where the DNA matches it firmly. Rows give clone size only sometimes, using once, few, many, or a class for an expanded clone.

TRBD2,TRBJ2-7,TRBV9,-,TGTGCCAGCAGCCCCCAAGGCCTAAGCGGGGGCCTCTCCTACGAGCAGTACTTC,CASSPQGLSGGLSYEQYF
TRBD1,TRBJ1-1,TRBV4-3,-,TGCGCCAGCAGCCAAGACCCCGGGACAGGGGGGACTGAAGCTTTCTTT,CASSQDPGTGGTEAFF
-,TRBJ2-7,TRBV3-1/TRBV3-2,few,TGTGCCAGCAGCTCGCGGGCCTGGGAGCAGTACTTC,CASSSRAWEQYF
TRBD2,TRBJ2-1,TRBV27,-,TGTGCCAGCAGTTTTAAAGAGGGCGGGGGTTATTACAATGAGCAGTTCTTC,CASSFKEGGGYYNEQFF
-,TRBJ2-7,TRBV10-3,-,TGTGCCATCAGTGGAGAGTACGAGCAGTACTTC,CAISGEYEQYF
TRBD1,TRBJ2-3,TRBV2,many,TGTGCCAGCAGTGAAGGGGACAGGGGGATTGTATATACGCAGTATTTT,CASSEGDRGIVYTQYF
TRBD1,TRBJ2-7,TRBV5-4,-,TGTGCCAGCAGCAGGGCGGACAGGGCCTACGAGCAGTACTTC,CASSRADRAYEQYF
TRBD2,TRBJ2-1,TRBV12-3/TRBV12-4,few,TGTGCCAGCAGTTTGGGGACTAAGCAGTTCTTC,CASSLGTKQFF
-,TRBJ1-2,TRBV30,-,TGTGCCTGGATCACTATTCCAGAAAGCTATGGCTACACCTTC,CAWITIPESYGYTF
TRBD1,TRBJ1-6,TRBV5-4,-,TGTGCCAGCAGCTTGGGGGACAGGGTATTTTCACCCCTCCACTTT,CASSLGDRVFSPLHF
-,TRBJ1-1,TRBV5-3,-,TGTGCCAGAAGCTTGGACTCTGGGCGGGGAAGGACTGAAGCTTTCTTT,CARSLDSGRGRTEAFF
TRBD1,TRBJ2-2,TRBV18,few,TGTGCCAGCTCACTTTTCTCGCCGGGACAGGGGAACACCGGGGAGCTGTTTTTT,CASSLFSPGQGNTGELFF
-,TRBJ2-1,TRBV5-1,-,TGCGCCAGCAGCTTGGCAGTTCCCTACAATGAGCAGTTCTTC,CASSLAVPYNEQFF
-,TRBJ1-5,TRBV19,-,TGTGCCAGTAGTATGAACAGCTATAGCAATCAGCCCCAGCATTTT,CASSMNSYSNQPQHF
-,TRBJ1-2,TRBV11-2,-,TGTGCCAGCAGCTTTTGGACAGCCAACTATGGCTACACCTTC,CASSFWTANYGYTF
TRBD1,TRBJ2-7,TRBV30,once,TGTGCCTGGAATACAGGGGGCGAGAGGCAGTACTTC,CAWNTGGERQYF
TRBD1,TRBJ1-4,TRBV6-2/TRBV6-3,-,TGTGCCAGCAGTCCGACAGGGGATATGCCCAAGGAAAAACTGTTTTTT,CASSPTGDMPKEKLFF
-,TRBJ1-1,TRBV27,few,TGTGCCAGCAGTCGATCGGGTATTGCTGAAGCTTTCTTT,CASSRSGIAEAFF
-,TRBJ1-1,TRBV5-4,-,TGTGCCAGCAGCGCAACACAGGGACTACGCATTGAAGCTTTCTTT,CASSATQGLRIEAFF
TRBD1,TRBJ1-1,TRBV7-2,-,TGTGCCAGCAGCCCGTGGACAGGCCCAGGGGAGTCTTTCTTT,CASSPWTGPGESFF
-,TRBJ1-2,TRBV5-1,-,TGCGCCAGCAGCTTCGCGACAGCTAACTATGGCTACACCTTC,CASSFATANYGYTF
-,TRBJ2-3,TRBV2,-,TGTGCCAGCTCCAGGGCCCGCACAGATACGCAGTATTTT,CASSRARTDTQYF
-,TRBJ1-1,TRBV30,-,TGTGCCTGGAGTGCAGGTTTGAACACTGAAGCTTTCTTT,CAWSAGLNTEAFF
TRBD2,TRBJ2-3,TRBV29-1,once,TGCAGCGTCCTCGGGGGGGCCTCGAGCCCCACAGATACGCAGTATTTT,CSVLGGASSPTDTQYF
TRBD1,TRBJ1-1,TRBV9,-,TGTGCCAGCAGCCCATCTGGGGACAGGGGGTGGAACACTGAAGCTTTCTTT,CASSPSGDRGWNTEAFF
TRBD1,TRBJ2-5,TRBV11-2,-,TGTGCCAGCAGCTTAGATCGTACCCGGACAGGTCCGGTCGAGACCCAGTACTTC,CASSLDRTRTGPVETQYF
-,TRBJ2-7,TRBV30,-,TGTGCCTCTGGTGAGGGGGTCGTTACTTACGAGCAGTACTTC,CASGEGVVTYEQYF
TRBD2,TRBJ2-2,TRBV9,-,TGTGCCAGCAGCGGGGGGACTAGCGGGAGTAGGGCCGGGGAGCTGTTTTTT,CASSGGTSGSRAGELFF
-,TRBJ2-5,TRBV12-3/TRBV12-4,-,TGTGCCAGCAGTTTAGGGCAAAAAGAGACCCAGTACTTC,CASSLGQKETQYF
-,TRBJ2-1,TRBV6-5,-,TGTGCCAGCAGTTTGGGACTTCCTTTTATCTATGAGCAGTTCTTC,CASSLGLPFIYEQFF
-,TRBJ1-1,TRBV10-3,once,TGTGCCATCAGTACCGACAGGAACACTGAAGCTTTCTTT,CAISTDRNTEAFF
-,TRBJ1-1,TRBV18,-,TGTGCCAGCTCAACTGGCAGGGATAGAACTGAAGCTTTCTTT,CASSTGRDRTEAFF
-,TRBJ1-2,TRBV30,once,TGTGCCTGGAGTTTGGACAGCTTGGGGGGCTACACCTTC,CAWSLDSLGGYTF